The rows below give T cell receptor beta chains drawn from one sample of a study of tumor and adjacent non-tumor tissue in lung cancer. MiXCR, applied by TCRdb to the multiplex PCR reads, yields one record per CDR3 protein. The repertoire holds some 80,000 distinct CDR3 sequences, with 76% as singletons. Material for sequencing was distant non-tumor lung tissue. The receptor source for this set is a man between 65 and 85 years old with non-small cell lung cancer. CDR3s include the opening cysteine and the closing phenylalanine or tryptophan. Fields, in order: J gene, V gene, D gene, CDR3 protein. D genes are given only for firm matches.

TRBJ1-2	TRBV4-3	.	CATSQDVVGYGYTF
TRBJ1-1	TRBV4-1	.	CASSQGHGWNTEAFF
TRBJ1-5	TRBV5-6	TRBD1	CASSSQGARYSNQPQHF
TRBJ1-1	TRBV11-2	TRBD1	CASSLTGLGPGNLLNTEAFF
TRBJ2-6	TRBV6-5	TRBD1	CASSFSGTVGSGANVLTF
TRBJ2-7	TRBV28	.	CASSSLKGRGSYEQYF
TRBJ2-7	TRBV29-1	.	CSVGTNGAGEQYF
TRBJ2-1	TRBV2	.	CASSSLEYNEQFF
TRBJ1-1	TRBV5-1	TRBD1	CASCLTAGQGNTEAFF
TRBJ2-3	TRBV20-1	TRBD2	CSAYPGRGFDTDTQYF
TRBJ1-5	TRBV29-1	.	CIGQGSGNQPQHF
TRBJ2-7	TRBV6-6	.	CASSYGGLPYEQYF
TRBJ2-1	TRBV12-3/TRBV12-4	TRBD2	CASSRSFSGVGVYNEQFF
TRBJ1-6	TRBV6-6	.	CASIRNTTWASPLHF
TRBJ2-3	TRBV29-1	.	CSVTPGNGTTATQYF
TRBJ2-7	TRBV11-2	TRBD1	CASSPGRTGQYF
TRBJ2-1	TRBV6-1	.	CASTPGSLYNEQFF
TRBJ1-1	TRBV30	.	CAGSKPRTGGTEAFF
TRBJ2-1	TRBV29-1	.	CSVGARDEEFF
TRBJ2-1	TRBV20-1	.	CSARDRGLSYNEQFF
TRBJ2-3	TRBV4-3	TRBD2	CASSQGGPSGRTDIQYF
TRBJ2-1	TRBV5-1	TRBD1	CASSGGQGFNEQFF
TRBJ2-3	TRBV6-5	TRBD2	CVSRLTCGSTDTHNF
TRBJ2-2	TRBV6-5	.	CANRRDRGFRTGELFF
TRBJ2-7	TRBV5-6	.	CASSPSWVVYEQYF
TRBJ2-5	TRBV12-3/TRBV12-4	.	CASIEGGETQCF
TRBJ2-1	TRBV5-4	.	CASSLARKRHNEQFF
.	TRBV4-3	.	CASSQDGPSWRTYTQHF
TRBJ2-1	TRBV28	.	CASRFPGTGRNDQFF
TRBJ2-5	TRBV6-2/TRBV6-3	.	CVSSTSPSRETHYF
TRBJ2-5	TRBV6-1	TRBD1	CARSGGQGKETQYF
TRBJ2-2	TRBV11-3	.	CASSINPAIIGELFF
TRBJ1-1	TRBV11-2	.	CASSLAVMGMYTEAFF
TRBJ1-1	TRBV6-5	.	CVSSRRQVMNTEAFF
TRBJ1-2	TRBV4-1	.	CASSQKGRTASWDYGYTF
TRBJ1-2	TRBV5-4	.	CASSLEHYGYIF
TRBJ2-1	TRBV6-5	TRBD2	CASTSGLADFNEQFF
TRBJ1-1	TRBV6-5	TRBD1	CANSSPDRLNTEAFF
TRBJ2-2	TRBV6-5	.	CASRSMGTGELFF
TRBJ2-3	TRBV10-1	TRBD2	CASSAGGPTDTQYF
TRBJ2-5	TRBV29-1	.	CSVDDRSQETQYF
TRBJ1-3	TRBV20-1	TRBD1	CNVRQGNSGNTIYF
TRBJ2-5	TRBV20-1	.	CSAQEQETQYF
TRBJ1-2	TRBV29-1	.	CSVLQTGGYGYTF
TRBJ2-2	TRBV6-2/TRBV6-3	.	CASSINTREVFF
TRBJ1-1	TRBV5-6	TRBD1	CASNQGGGTEAFF
TRBJ2-2	TRBV11-2	.	CASSLVGTGVTGELFF
TRBJ2-3	TRBV11-2	TRBD1	CTSSRGQSSTDTQYF
TRBJ2-7	TRBV11-2	.	CTSSLYVPEQYF